Listed here are 18 T cell receptor beta chains from one sample, sequenced in a study. Tregs were sorted as CD4+CD25+CD127-/low cells. TCRdb re-called the 5' RACE reads with MiXCR, one entry per CDR3 protein. The sample includes about 59,000 distinct CDR3 sequences, roughly 20% of them seen just once. The sequencing sample was made of tumor-infiltrating Tregs sorted from the breast tumor. The receptor source for this set is a female donor with breast cancer.

The table lists this clonotype with many counts. This chain connects TRBV29-1 to TRBJ1-1; 7 bases line up with TRBD1. Germline V gives CDR1 SQVTM, CDR2 ANQGSEA. V lost 6 bases to trimming and J lost 1 base; unmatched junction nucleotides: 5. The CDR3 loop spans 13 amino acids. DNA for the CDR3: TGCAGCGTCCGGACAGGAGCGAACACTGAAGCTTTCTTT. Encoded protein: CSVRTGANTEAFF. The whole variable domain, remainder taken from reference TRBV29-1 and TRBJ1-1, is SAVISQKPSRDICQRGTSLTIQCQVDSQVTMMFWYRQQPGQSLTLIATANQGSEATYESGFVIDKFPISRPNLTFSTLTVSNMSPEDSSIYLCSVRTGANTEAFFGQGTRLTVV.

This clonotype was detected a few times. DNA of the CDR3: TGTGCCAGCAGGGATAGGGGTAATACGCAGTATTTT. It translates to CASRDRGNTQYF. The V and J genes are TRBV7-6 and TRBJ2-3, with TRBD1 as a possible D gene (5 bases). Germline V lookup: CDR1 SGHVS, CDR2 FNYEAQ. The V and J ends lost 6 bases and 7 bases respectively, with 11 bases between them. The CDR3 contains 12 residues.

A word on this clonotype: Compared with germline, one end of the junction differs, possibly owing to a read error. The J gene is TRBJ2-4, the V gene TRBV6-5; D is unresolved. CDR1 is MNHEY and CDR2 is SVGAGI in the germline V gene. The CDR3 is 11 residues long. The CDR3 protein is CAGSYVGRQYF. The CDR3 DNA is TGTGCCGGCAGTTACGTCGGACGGCAGTACTTC.

The rearrangement joins TRBV9 to TRBJ2-5; D uncertain. From germline, CDR1 is SGDLS and CDR2 YYNGEE. The V and J ends lost 2 bases and 7 bases respectively, with 15 bases between them. The CDR3 runs 14 residues. CDR3 in amino acids: CASSVGHEEGTQYF. CDR3 DNA: TGTGCCAGCAGCGTTGGGCATGAGGAAGGGACCCAGTACTTC.

This clonotype was counted between two and nine times. The chain carries TRBV20-1 and TRBJ1-1; D uncertain. Trimming cost V 1 base and J 3 bases, with 6 bases left between them. The CDR3 has 12 residues. Germline V gene sequence: CDR1 DFQATT, CDR2 SNEGSKA (reference sequence). The CDR3 protein is CSARGRYTEAFF. In DNA, the CDR3 is TGCAGTGCTAGAGGCCGGTACACTGAAGCTTTCTTT.

In this sample, this clonotype turned up a few times. The chain has TRBV11-3 and TRBJ2-2, with D maybe TRBD2 (5 bases). Germline V gene sequence: CDR1 SGHNT, CDR2 YENEEA. Trimming removed 0 bases from V and 4 bases from J, with 15 bases in between. The CDR3 spans 17 residues. The CDR3 DNA reads as TGTGCCAGCAGCTTAGAAGCATCTAGCCACCTCACCGGGGAGCTGTTTTTT. This codes for CASSLEASSHLTGELFF.

The table lists this clonotype with many counts. The chain uses TRBV7-2 and TRBJ2-7; TRBD1 agrees at 7 bases. In germline, CDR1 is SGHTA, CDR2 FQGNSA. The CDR3 covers 15 residues. J was trimmed by 1 base and V by 5 bases; bases with no gene match: 8. CDR3: CASSQRQGISYEQYF. Written as DNA, the CDR3 is TGTGCCAGCAGCCAGCGACAGGGAATTTCCTACGAGCAGTACTTC.

This clonotype was seen a handful of times. The chain combines TRBV6-5 with TRBJ2-7; 7 bases are shared with TRBD1. The ends lost 11 bases at V and 4 bases at J; junction bases unmatched: 14. Germline loops: CDR1 MNHEY, CDR2 SVGAGI. The CDR3 totals 14 residues. CDR3 sequence (DNA): TGTGCCGCCAGCCCCGGACAGGCGGAATACGAGCAGTACTTC. It codes for CAASPGQAEYEQYF.

This rearrangement joins TRBV18 to TRBJ2-3; D not resolved. Trimming left V 0 bases short and J 4 bases short, with 8 bases between. Germline V gene sequence: CDR1 KGHSH, CDR2 LQKENI. This CDR3 contains 14 residues. The CDR3 loop reads CASSPPGWSDTQYF. DNA of the CDR3: TGTGCCAGCTCACCACCGGGCTGGTCAGATACGCAGTATTTT.

This clonotype was picked up a small number of times. The chain carries TRBV7-8 and TRBJ2-7, with no clear D. Germline V gene sequence: CDR1 SGHVS, CDR2 FQNEAQ. The V gene lost 0 bases and the J gene lost 0 bases, with 9 bases spanning the gap. This CDR3 comprises 15 residues. DNA of the CDR3: TGTGCCAGCAGCTTAGCGCTAAGCGCCTCCTACGAGCAGTACTTC. Its protein product is CASSLALSASYEQYF.

This clonotype has ten or more counts. The genes are TRBV15 and TRBJ2-5; maybe TRBD1 (5 bases). Trimming removed 1 base from V and 5 bases from J, with 11 bases in between. The germline gives CDR1 LNHNV, CDR2 YYDKDF (reference sequence). This CDR3 is built from 14 residues. The CDR3 protein is CATSRGGDGETQYF. CDR3 coding DNA: TGTGCCACCAGCAGAGGGGGCGATGGGGAGACCCAGTACTTC.

This clonotype was seen just once. The rearrangement joins TRBV20-1 to TRBJ2-3; tentatively, D is TRBD2 (6 bases). The V gene's germline CDR1 is DFQATT and CDR2 SNEGSKA (reference sequence). The CDR3 consists of 15 residues. V was clipped by 0 bases and J by 2 bases, with 12 bases between them. CDR3 region: CSAREPGLFTDTQYF. CDR3 sequence (DNA): TGCAGTGCTAGAGAACCGGGACTCTTCACAGATACGCAGTATTTT.

This clonotype was counted only a few times. The chain recombines TRBV5-1 with TRBJ1-1; no clear D. V lost 4 bases and J lost 1, with 14 bases in between. The CDR3 has 15 amino acids. CDR1 is SGHRS and CDR2 is YFSETQ in the germline V gene. CDR3 region: CASSPGPAPNTEAFF. DNA for the CDR3: TGCGCCAGCAGCCCCGGACCGGCCCCGAACACTGAAGCTTTCTTT.

This clonotype was recorded a few times. The V call is TRBV5-6, the J call TRBJ2-5; 9 bases align to TRBD2. V lost 0 bases, J lost 5 bases, and 8 bases stayed unmatched. Germline V gives CDR1 SGHDT, CDR2 YYEEEE. There are 16 residues in the CDR3. CDR3: CASSLVGRGREETQYF. The CDR3 DNA reads TGTGCCAGCAGCTTGGTGGGGCGCGGGAGGGAGGAGACCCAGTACTTC.

The CDR3 region has the DNA TGCAGCGTTGTAAGGGGAGGCGCTGAAGCTTTCTTT. Its translation is CSVVRGGAEAFF. The chain joins TRBV29-1 to TRBJ1-1, with D tentatively TRBD1 (5 bases). V was trimmed by 4 bases and J by 6 bases, leaving 12 bases between them. Germline assignment: CDR1 SQVTM and CDR2 ANQGSEA. The CDR3 loop spans 12 amino acids.

This clonotype occurred a few times. Being one base from a much bigger clone, this may be a read error. V is TRBV7-2 and J is TRBJ1-2; D remains unclear. This CDR3 has 13 residues. Trimming removed 1 base at V and 4 bases at J, with 7 bases between. The V gene's germline CDR1 is SGHTA and CDR2 FQGNSA. CDR3 sequence (DNA): TGTGCCAGCAGCTTAGGATTTATCTATGGCTACACCTTC. Residues: CASSLGFIYGYTF.

V is TRBV4-3 and J is TRBJ1-2; tentatively, D is TRBD1 (5 bases). This CDR3 has 14 amino acids. V was pared by 0 bases and J by 8 bases, with 13 bases between. Germline-derived CDR1 and CDR2 are LGHNA and YSLEER. The CDR3: CASSQEGRRAGYTF. DNA for the CDR3: TGCGCCAGCAGCCAAGAGGGACGCAGAGCGGGCTACACCTTC.

This clonotype has ten or more counts. V gene TRBV25-1 combines with J gene TRBJ2-7, with 8 bases identical to TRBD1. V trimming: 3 bases; J trimming: 5 bases; junction bases outside the gene matches: 6. From germline, CDR1 is MGHDK and CDR2 SYGVNS. The CDR3 covers 14 residues. DNA of the CDR3: TGTGCCAGCAGTGAGGACAGGGCTCCCCACGAGCAGTACTTC. Its protein is CASSEDRAPHEQYF.